A selection of T cell receptor beta chains follows, all from one sample in a study of early T cells in non-severe SARS-CoV-2 infection. TCRdb independently ran MiXCR on the 5' RACE reads; one entry per CDR3 protein. The data hold fewer than 40,000 distinct CDR3 sequences, with 5.2% observed a single time. The sample taken for sequencing was whole blood. The receptors originated from an adult who was a healthcare worker with PCR-confirmed SARS-CoV-2 infection or an uninfected control (not recorded which). Each CDR3 is given with its conserved first and last residue. D genes are given only for firm matches. The size entry is marked missing in some rows and otherwise reads once, few, many or a size class.

d_call: .; v_call: TRBV4-2; j_call: TRBJ1-2; clone_size: .; cdr3_aa: CASSQDRIGQEKRNGYTF; cdr3_nt: TGTGCCAGCAGCCAAGATAGGATCGGGCAGGAAAAGAGAAATGGCTACACCTTC
d_call: .; v_call: TRBV2; j_call: TRBJ2-7; clone_size: many; cdr3_aa: CASSGADSSYEQYF; cdr3_nt: TGTGCCAGCAGTGGAGCAGACAGTTCCTACGAGCAGTACTTC
d_call: .; v_call: TRBV7-2; j_call: TRBJ2-3; clone_size: many; cdr3_aa: CASSLERLASDTQYF; cdr3_nt: TGTGCCAGCAGCTTAGAGAGGCTCGCATCCGATACGCAGTATTTT
d_call: .; v_call: TRBV7-6; j_call: TRBJ2-7; clone_size: .; cdr3_aa: CASSLRDNYEQYF; cdr3_nt: TGTGCCAGCAGCTTACGGGACAACTACGAGCAGTACTTC
d_call: TRBD1; v_call: TRBV12-3/TRBV12-4; j_call: TRBJ1-3; clone_size: many; cdr3_aa: CASSFLPDRVGNTIYF; cdr3_nt: TGTGCCAGCAGTTTCTTACCGGACAGGGTTGGAAACACCATATATTTT
d_call: TRBD2; v_call: TRBV20-1; j_call: TRBJ2-7; clone_size: many; cdr3_aa: CSARGREDARTRDYEQYF; cdr3_nt: TGCAGTGCTAGAGGGCGGGAGGACGCTAGGACCCGGGACTACGAGCAGTACTTC
d_call: .; v_call: TRBV11-3; j_call: TRBJ2-6; clone_size: many; cdr3_aa: CASSRDSGANVLTF; cdr3_nt: TGTGCCAGCAGCAGGGACTCTGGGGCCAACGTCCTGACTTTC
d_call: .; v_call: TRBV7-8; j_call: TRBJ2-7; clone_size: many; cdr3_aa: CASNNHRDSTYEQYF; cdr3_nt: TGTGCCAGCAACAATCACCGGGACTCTACTTACGAGCAGTACTTC
d_call: .; v_call: TRBV19; j_call: TRBJ2-3; clone_size: .; cdr3_aa: CASSLLAVSTDTQYF; cdr3_nt: TGTGCCAGTAGCCTGTTAGCGGTTAGCACAGATACGCAGTATTTT
d_call: TRBD2; v_call: TRBV5-1; j_call: TRBJ2-3; clone_size: medium-sized; cdr3_aa: CASSRGLDTDTQYF; cdr3_nt: TGCGCCAGCAGCAGAGGACTAGACACAGATACGCAGTATTTT
d_call: TRBD1; v_call: TRBV5-1; j_call: TRBJ2-5; clone_size: few; cdr3_aa: CASTRDRGETQYF; cdr3_nt: TGCGCCAGCACCCGGGACAGGGGTGAGACCCAGTACTTC
d_call: TRBD2; v_call: TRBV11-2; j_call: TRBJ2-3; clone_size: many; cdr3_aa: CASSPTGLATDTQYF; cdr3_nt: TGTGCCAGCAGCCCCACTGGACTAGCCACAGATACGCAGTATTTT
d_call: TRBD2; v_call: TRBV27; j_call: TRBJ2-7; clone_size: many; cdr3_aa: CASSLLGREYEQYF; cdr3_nt: TGTGCCAGCAGTTTACTGGGGAGGGAATACGAGCAGTACTTC
d_call: TRBD1; v_call: TRBV19; j_call: TRBJ1-5; clone_size: .; cdr3_aa: CASSIHGPWDREDSQPQHF; cdr3_nt: TGTGCCAGTAGTATCCACGGGCCCTGGGACAGGGAGGACAGTCAGCCCCAGCATTTT
d_call: .; v_call: TRBV28; j_call: TRBJ1-2; clone_size: few; cdr3_aa: CASSWQDSLWSYGYTF; cdr3_nt: TGTGCCAGCAGTTGGCAGGACTCCCTATGGAGCTATGGCTACACCTTC
d_call: .; v_call: TRBV20-1; j_call: TRBJ2-1; clone_size: many; cdr3_aa: CSAKGGGWRNEQFF; cdr3_nt: TGCAGTGCTAAAGGAGGGGGCTGGAGGAATGAGCAGTTCTTC
d_call: .; v_call: TRBV28; j_call: TRBJ2-7; clone_size: .; cdr3_aa: CASSLGSTPYEQYF; cdr3_nt: TGTGCCAGCAGTTTGGGCTCGACCCCCTACGAGCAGTACTTC
d_call: .; v_call: TRBV7-2; j_call: TRBJ2-3; clone_size: many; cdr3_aa: CASSLLYRLRGSSTDTQYF; cdr3_nt: TGTGCCAGCAGCTTATTGTACCGTTTAAGGGGATCGAGCACAGATACGCAGTATTTT
d_call: .; v_call: TRBV27; j_call: TRBJ2-7; clone_size: many; cdr3_aa: CASSNFFGLSPYEQYF; cdr3_nt: TGTGCCAGCAGTAACTTTTTTGGGCTCAGCCCCTACGAGCAGTACTTC
d_call: .; v_call: TRBV29-1; j_call: TRBJ1-2; clone_size: many; cdr3_aa: CSAAAGAGYTF; cdr3_nt: TGCAGCGCCGCGGCAGGGGCTGGCTACACCTTC
d_call: TRBD1; v_call: TRBV28; j_call: TRBJ1-2; clone_size: many; cdr3_aa: CASSFVITGDGGYTF; cdr3_nt: TGTGCCAGCAGTTTCGTCATAACAGGGGATGGTGGCTACACCTTC
d_call: .; v_call: TRBV25-1; j_call: TRBJ2-4; clone_size: .; cdr3_aa: CASSERGGSDIQYF; cdr3_nt: TGTGCCAGCAGTGAAAGGGGGGGCTCGGACATTCAGTACTTC
d_call: TRBD2; v_call: TRBV4-3; j_call: TRBJ2-1; clone_size: many; cdr3_aa: CASSPAMGSGGNEQFF; cdr3_nt: TGCGCCAGCAGCCCAGCCATGGGTAGCGGGGGCAATGAGCAGTTCTTC
d_call: .; v_call: TRBV5-4; j_call: TRBJ2-2; clone_size: few; cdr3_aa: CASSLRGIGELFF; cdr3_nt: TGTGCCAGCAGCTTAAGGGGAATCGGGGAGCTGTTTTTT
d_call: .; v_call: TRBV7-9; j_call: TRBJ1-1; clone_size: many; cdr3_aa: CASRDAGVTEAFF; cdr3_nt: TGTGCCAGCAGGGACGCGGGGGTGACTGAAGCTTTCTTT
d_call: .; v_call: TRBV18; j_call: TRBJ1-5; clone_size: .; cdr3_aa: CASSPGAVYSNQPQHF; cdr3_nt: TGTGCCAGCTCACCAGGGGCCGTTTATAGCAATCAGCCCCAGCATTTT
d_call: TRBD2; v_call: TRBV6-2/TRBV6-3; j_call: TRBJ2-5; clone_size: many; cdr3_aa: CASRTFVGLADEETQYF; cdr3_nt: TGTGCCAGCAGAACCTTCGTGGGGCTAGCGGACGAAGAGACCCAGTACTTC
d_call: .; v_call: TRBV6-5; j_call: TRBJ2-7; clone_size: few; cdr3_aa: CASSRQDPTYEQYF; cdr3_nt: TGTGCCAGCAGTCGACAGGATCCAACCTACGAGCAGTACTTC
d_call: .; v_call: TRBV7-3; j_call: TRBJ2-2; clone_size: few; cdr3_aa: CASSNRRTGELFF; cdr3_nt: TGTGCCAGCAGCAACCGCCGAACCGGGGAGCTGTTTTTT
d_call: .; v_call: TRBV5-1; j_call: TRBJ2-3; clone_size: many; cdr3_aa: CASSLRVGTDTQYF; cdr3_nt: TGCGCCAGCAGCTTGAGAGTTGGCACAGATACGCAGTATTTT
d_call: .; v_call: TRBV4-1; j_call: TRBJ2-7; clone_size: many; cdr3_aa: CASSQGDEGYEQYF; cdr3_nt: TGCGCCAGCAGCCAAGGGGACGAGGGGTACGAGCAGTACTTC
d_call: TRBD1; v_call: TRBV5-1; j_call: TRBJ1-5; clone_size: many; cdr3_aa: CASSLGQGSAQHF; cdr3_nt: TGCGCCAGCAGCTTAGGACAGGGGTCGGCCCAGCATTTT
d_call: .; v_call: TRBV7-2; j_call: TRBJ2-1; clone_size: many; cdr3_aa: CASSFVRALTYNEQFF; cdr3_nt: TGTGCCAGCAGCTTTGTCCGGGCCCTAACCTACAATGAGCAGTTCTTC
d_call: .; v_call: TRBV27; j_call: TRBJ1-1; clone_size: many; cdr3_aa: CASSRTGLVDTEAFF; cdr3_nt: TGTGCCAGCAGCCGAACAGGGCTGGTTGACACTGAAGCTTTCTTT
d_call: .; v_call: TRBV5-6; j_call: TRBJ2-5; clone_size: .; cdr3_aa: CASSLLGGQGQETQYF; cdr3_nt: TGTGCCAGCAGCTTGTTGGGGGGCCAGGGGCAAGAGACCCAGTACTTC
d_call: TRBD1; v_call: TRBV13; j_call: TRBJ2-7; clone_size: many; cdr3_aa: CASSLRQGGTYEQYF; cdr3_nt: TGTGCCAGCAGCTTAAGACAGGGGGGCACCTACGAGCAGTACTTC
d_call: TRBD1; v_call: TRBV5-4; j_call: TRBJ2-7; clone_size: .; cdr3_aa: CASSLGGAGQVYEQYF; cdr3_nt: TGTGCCAGCAGCTTGGGTGGTGCGGGACAGGTCTACGAGCAGTACTTC
d_call: .; v_call: TRBV11-2; j_call: TRBJ2-2; clone_size: many; cdr3_aa: CASSFQKGLNTGELFF; cdr3_nt: TGTGCCAGCAGCTTCCAAAAAGGACTCAACACCGGGGAGCTGTTTTTT
d_call: .; v_call: TRBV7-9; j_call: TRBJ1-2; clone_size: many; cdr3_aa: CASSPPRGNYGYTF; cdr3_nt: TGTGCCAGCAGTCCTCCGAGGGGGAACTATGGCTACACCTTC
d_call: TRBD1; v_call: TRBV18; j_call: TRBJ1-2; clone_size: .; cdr3_aa: CASSRSNQGADGYTF; cdr3_nt: TGTGCCAGCTCACGGAGTAATCAGGGGGCAGATGGCTACACCTTC
d_call: TRBD1; v_call: TRBV7-3; j_call: TRBJ1-6; clone_size: .; cdr3_aa: CASSQTGVNSPLHF; cdr3_nt: TGTGCCAGCAGCCAGACAGGGGTTAATTCACCCCTCCACTTT
d_call: .; v_call: TRBV6-2/TRBV6-3; j_call: TRBJ2-1; clone_size: many; cdr3_aa: CASSSTYNEQFF; cdr3_nt: TGTGCCAGCAGTTCCACCTACAATGAGCAGTTCTTC
d_call: .; v_call: TRBV11-2; j_call: TRBJ1-4; clone_size: .; cdr3_aa: CASSSTATNEKLFF; cdr3_nt: TGTGCCAGCAGTTCGACAGCAACTAATGAAAAACTGTTTTTT
d_call: .; v_call: TRBV19; j_call: TRBJ1-5; clone_size: .; cdr3_aa: CASSMGSNQPQHF; cdr3_nt: TGTGCCAGTAGTATGGGGTCCAATCAGCCCCAGCATTTT
d_call: TRBD2; v_call: TRBV7-3; j_call: TRBJ2-3; clone_size: few; cdr3_aa: CASSRGTSGPTDTQYF; cdr3_nt: TGTGCCAGCAGCCGAGGGACTAGCGGGCCCACAGATACGCAGTATTTT